These 12 T cell receptor beta chains originate from one sample sequenced in a study of blood T cell repertoires in COVID-19. Clones were read by immunoSEQ multiplex PCR, and TCRdb kept only the in-frame ones, dropping some. The sample comprises about 330,000 clones, 65% to 90% of which are singletons, and around 9.3% rests with the top ten. The material sequenced was PBMCs or T cells enriched from blood (not recorded which). These receptors originate from a woman aged 18 to 35 who had recovered from COVID-19.

The chain uses TRBV9 and TRBJ1-6; TRBD1 might be the D (5 bases). Germline CDR1 SGDLS, CDR2 YYNGEE. V was pared by 3 bases and J by 5 bases, with 12 bases between. This CDR3 comprises 15 residues. In DNA, the CDR3 is TGTGCCAGCAGCGGGTCAACAGGCAATAATTCACCCCTCCACTTT. Protein: CASSGSTGNNSPLHF.

The chain employs TRBV29-1 and TRBJ2-2; tentatively, D is TRBD2 (5 bases). The V gene's germline CDR1 is SQVTM and CDR2 ANQGSEA. Trimming shortened V by 3 bases and J by 2 bases, and 19 bases separated the two germline ends. This CDR3 spans 17 amino acids. CDR3 coding DNA: TGCAGCGTTGAGGCGGGTTGTCAGGTCCCAAACACCGGGGAGCTGTTTTTT. It is translated as CSVEAGCQVPNTGELFF.

The rearrangement uses TRBV10-3 and TRBJ1-5, with TRBD1 matching 7 bases. CDR3 size: 13 residues. The germline V gene encodes CDR1 ENHRY and CDR2 SYGVKD. The trim removed 6 bases at V and 5 bases at J, leaving 4 bases unmatched. CDR3 DNA sequence: TGTGCCATCAGAGGACAGGAAGATCAGCCCCAGCATTTT. Amino acids: CAIRGQEDQPQHF.

This clone was counted a few times. The V call is TRBV19, the J call TRBJ1-5, with 10 bases aligning to TRBD1. Germline CDR1 is LNHDA and CDR2 is SQIVND (reference sequence). J lost 4 bases, V lost 6 bases, and 6 bases had no gene match. CDR3 length equals 15 residues. CDR3 DNA sequence: TGTGCCAGTAGCCCTGGACAGGGGGATAATCAGCCCCAGCATTTT. Translated: CASSPGQGDNQPQHF.

The chain couples TRBV6-5 to TRBJ1-3; D remains unclear. Germline-derived CDR1 and CDR2 are MNHEY and SVGAGI. The CDR3 is 16 amino acids. V was clipped by 0 bases and J by 2 bases, with 11 bases between them. The CDR3 region is CASSYSYQETGNTIYF. The CDR3 DNA follows: TGTGCCAGCAGTTACTCGTATCAGGAAACTGGAAACACCATATATTTT.

The genes are TRBV6-5 and TRBJ1-3, with a weak D call TRBD1 (5 bases). Germline loops: CDR1 MNHEY, CDR2 SVGAGI. This CDR3 has 13 amino acids. Trimming removed 6 bases at V and 1 base at J, with 7 bases between. CDR3 loop: CASRDTSGNTIYF. DNA for the CDR3: TGTGCCAGCAGGGACACTTCTGGAAACACCATATATTTT.

The gene calls are TRBV2 and TRBJ1-6; 10 nucleotides line up with TRBD1. This CDR3 has 14 residues. The trim removed 7 bases at V and 7 bases at J, leaving 4 bases unmatched. The germline V gene has CDR1 SNHLY and CDR2 FYNNEI. The CDR3: CASTGTGANSPLHF. DNA for the CDR3: TGTGCCAGCACCGGGACAGGGGCCAATTCACCCCTCCACTTT.

V usage is TRBV19 and J usage is TRBJ1-1, with D possibly matching TRBD1 (6 bases). V lost 8 bases and J 1 base, leaving 11 bases between the germline ends. This CDR3 is 13 amino acids long. Germline loops: CDR1 LNHDA, CDR2 SQIVND (reference sequence). CDR3 region: CASRDTWNTEAFF. Written as DNA, the CDR3 is TGTGCCAGTCGGGACACCTGGAACACTGAAGCTTTCTTT.

This clone was recorded a few times. J is TRBJ1-5 and V is TRBV25-1, with D unclear. The length of the CDR3 is 13 residues. Germline assignment: CDR1 MGHDK and CDR2 SYGVNS. V lost 6 bases and J lost 0, with 6 bases in between. CDR3 in DNA: TGTGCCAGCAGGACTTATAGCAATCAGCCCCAGCATTTT. Translation gives CASRTYSNQPQHF.

The chain couples TRBV3-1 (or the pseudogene TRBV3-2) to TRBJ2-7, with TRBD1 identical over 9 bases. The ends lost 3 bases at V and 4 bases at J; junction bases unmatched: 7. In germline, CDR1 is LGHDT, CDR2 YNNKEL (reference sequence). The length of the CDR3 is 15 residues. The CDR3 loop reads CASSHSGQGYYEQYF. As DNA, the CDR3 is TGTGCCAGCAGCCACTCGGGACAGGGTTATTACGAGCAGTACTTC.

The V gene is TRBV10-3, the J gene TRBJ1-1; D is unresolved. Germline V lookup: CDR1 ENHRY, CDR2 SYGVKD. V gave up 11 bases and J gave up 1 base, with 14 bases separating them. The CDR3 sequence is 13 residues long. CDR3 in amino acids: CAAAPVENTEAFF. The DNA for the CDR3 is TGTGCCGCGGCCCCTGTCGAGAACACTGAAGCTTTCTTT.

The V gene is TRBV14, the J gene TRBJ2-5; 9 bases fit TRBD2. In germline, CDR1 is SGHDN, CDR2 FVKESK. The CDR3 consists of 15 residues. J gave up 5 bases and V 4 bases, and 8 bases lay outside the gene matches. The CDR3 reads CASSLGLAGAETQYF. CDR3 DNA: TGTGCCAGCAGCCTGGGTTTAGCGGGAGCGGAGACCCAGTACTTC.